A selection of T cell receptor beta chains follows, all from one sample in a study of blood T cell repertoires in COVID-19. Assay: immunoSEQ multiplex PCR; the TCRdb copy retains only in-frame clones and omits some. This table has 250,000 to 300,000 clones, about 87% appearing once. The sample comprised peripheral blood. The receptor set was obtained from a woman aged 25-40 years who had recovered from COVID-19. CDR3s include the opening cysteine and the closing phenylalanine or tryptophan. A D gene is named only where the DNA matches it firmly. Some rows mark clone size as missing; the rest say once, few, many or name a class of expanded clone.

j_call v_call clone_size d_call cdr3_aa cdr3_nt
TRBJ2-1 TRBV12-3/TRBV12-4 - - CASSPTTNNEQFF TGTGCCAGCAGTCCAACTACTAACAATGAGCAGTTCTTC
TRBJ2-1 TRBV25-1 - - CASSELGGAANEQFF TGTGCCAGCAGTGAATTAGGGGGGGCCGCCAATGAGCAGTTCTTC
TRBJ2-7 TRBV5-4 many - CASSSQAGSYEQYF TGTGCCAGCAGCTCCCAGGCAGGGTCCTACGAGCAGTACTTC
TRBJ2-5 TRBV9 - TRBD2 CASSVAGNGGQETQYF TGTGCCAGCAGCGTAGCGGGTAACGGGGGGCAAGAGACCCAGTACTTC
TRBJ2-2 TRBV29-1 - TRBD2 CSALGLAGMNTGELFF TGCAGCGCCTTGGGACTAGCGGGGATGAACACCGGGGAGCTGTTTTTT
TRBJ1-4 TRBV30 - - CAWSSGGYPRREKLFF TGTGCCTGGAGCTCCGGCGGCTACCCTAGGAGGGAAAAACTGTTTTTT
TRBJ1-1 TRBV6-5 - - CATEVAQGFEAFF TGTGCCACCGAAGTCGCCCAGGGTTTTGAAGCTTTCTTT
TRBJ1-4 TRBV28 - - CASSLNAGEKLFF TGTGCCAGCAGTTTAAATGCCGGGGAAAAACTGTTTTTT
TRBJ2-4 TRBV24-1 - TRBD1 CATSEAGTGDIQYF TGTGCCACCAGTGAGGCCGGGACAGGTGACATTCAGTACTTC
TRBJ2-5 TRBV7-2 - - CASSLMGGQETQYF TGTGCCAGCAGCTTAATGGGGGGACAAGAGACCCAGTACTTC
TRBJ1-1 TRBV5-4 - - CASSFTGRVNTEAFF TGTGCCAGCAGCTTCACAGGGCGAGTGAACACTGAAGCTTTCTTT
TRBJ1-5 TRBV6-1 once - CASSETEGVGQPQHF TGTGCCAGCAGTGAAACAGAGGGGGTGGGTCAGCCCCAGCATTTT
TRBJ1-2 TRBV15 few TRBD1 CATSRDRGNYGYTF TGTGCCACCAGCAGGGACAGGGGGAACTATGGCTACACCTTC
TRBJ2-1 TRBV7-9 - TRBD1 CASSRDRANYNEQFF TGTGCCAGCAGCCGGGACAGGGCAAACTACAATGAGCAGTTCTTC
TRBJ2-3 TRBV2 - TRBD2 CASRNLASGGPHPDTQYF TGTGCCAGCAGAAATTTAGCTAGCGGGGGCCCCCACCCAGATACGCAGTATTTT
TRBJ2-1 TRBV25-1 - TRBD2 CASSEFRRGGYNEQFF TGTGCCAGCAGTGAATTTCGGCGGGGGGGTTACAATGAGCAGTTCTTC
TRBJ2-7 TRBV14 few TRBD1 CASSQDFTGQGYEQYF TGTGCCAGCAGCCAAGATTTTACGGGACAGGGTTACGAGCAGTACTTC
TRBJ2-5 TRBV5-1 - TRBD1 CASSLLTGETQYF TGCGCCAGCAGCTTACTGACAGGGGAGACCCAGTACTTC
TRBJ2-3 TRBV18 once TRBD2 CASSPWTSGSTDTQYF TGTGCCAGCTCACCCTGGACTAGCGGAAGCACAGATACGCAGTATTTT
TRBJ2-7 TRBV19 - - CASSIEDSYEQYF TGTGCCAGTAGTATAGAGGACAGCTACGAGCAGTACTTC
TRBJ2-5 TRBV5-1 few TRBD1 CASSLYGTGLETQYF TGCGCCAGCAGCTTGTACGGGACAGGGCTAGAGACCCAGTACTTC
TRBJ2-2 TRBV10-3 - - CAITRRDTGELFF TGTGCCATCACCCGGCGGGACACCGGGGAGCTGTTTTTT
TRBJ2-5 TRBV5-1 - TRBD2 CASSLVQGGRETQYF TGCGCCAGCAGCTTGGTGCAGGGAGGGAGGGAGACCCAGTACTTC
TRBJ1-1 TRBV2 - - CASSAQGIVFF TGTGCCAGCAGTGCCCAGGGTATAGTTTTCTTT
TRBJ1-1 TRBV2 - - CASSAGMNTEAFF TGTGCCAGCAGTGCAGGAATGAACACTGAAGCTTTCTTT
TRBJ2-7 TRBV7-8 once - CASSQQGYEQYF TGTGCCAGCAGCCAACAGGGTTACGAGCAGTACTTC
TRBJ2-5 TRBV6-5 once - CASSPWTPQETQYF TGTGCCAGCAGTCCCTGGACACCTCAAGAGACCCAGTACTTC
TRBJ1-4 TRBV29-1 - - CSVEEGAGTEKLFF TGCAGCGTTGAAGAGGGGGCAGGGACTGAAAAACTGTTTTTT
TRBJ2-2 TRBV4-1 few TRBD1 CASSQGRGQELPGELFF TGCGCCAGCAGCCAAGGTCGCGGACAGGAGCTCCCCGGGGAGCTGTTTTTT
TRBJ2-2 TRBV5-1 - - CASSLLGLSTGELFF TGCGCCAGCAGCTTGTTGGGACTCAGCACCGGGGAGCTGTTTTTT
TRBJ2-5 TRBV2 - - CASLGHPQETQYF TGTGCCAGCTTGGGACACCCTCAAGAGACCCAGTACTTC
TRBJ1-6 TRBV27 - TRBD1 CASSSDRAGGSPLHF TGTGCCAGCAGTTCGGACAGGGCCGGTGGCTCACCCCTCCACTTT
TRBJ2-1 TRBV5-1 - TRBD2 CASSLGTSGGVYNEQFF TGCGCCAGCAGCTTGGGAACAAGCGGGGGGGTTTATAATGAGCAGTTCTTC
TRBJ2-5 TRBV28 - - CASSPSIRQERARETQYF TGTGCCAGCAGTCCCTCCATTCGACAGGAAAGGGCACGAGAGACCCAGTACTTC
TRBJ1-3 TRBV7-8 - - CASSPNLSRSGNTIYF TGTGCCAGCAGCCCCAACCTGAGTCGCTCTGGAAACACCATATATTTT
TRBJ2-5 TRBV20-1 - - CSASRQPETQYF TGCAGTGCTAGTAGACAGCCTGAGACCCAGTACTTC
TRBJ1-4 TRBV4-1 - - CASSQLDRGEKLFF TGCGCCAGCAGCCAACTGGACAGAGGGGAAAAACTGTTTTTT
TRBJ2-4 TRBV3-1/TRBV3-2 - - CASSPIGGGAGNIQYF TGTGCCAGCAGCCCTATTGGAGGGGGCGCGGGGAACATTCAGTACTTC
TRBJ2-7 TRBV6-5 - - CASRKGPGNYYEQYF TGTGCCAGCAGGAAAGGGCCAGGGAACTACTACGAGCAGTACTTC
TRBJ2-7 TRBV5-6 - - CASSLEGGIYEQYF TGTGCCAGCAGCCTGGAAGGAGGGATTTACGAGCAGTACTTC
TRBJ2-7 TRBV7-6 - TRBD2 CASSLGTSGGAGEQYF TGTGCCAGCAGCTTAGGGACTAGCGGGGGGGCCGGCGAGCAGTACTTC
TRBJ2-2 TRBV19 - - CASSPWTWTNTGELFF TGTGCCAGTAGTCCGTGGACTTGGACGAACACCGGGGAGCTGTTTTTT
TRBJ2-1 TRBV7-9 - - CASSQLGRVSSNEQFF TGTGCCAGCAGTCAGCTCGGTCGGGTCTCCTCCAATGAGCAGTTCTTC
TRBJ1-6 TRBV15 once TRBD1 CATSREGQGGSPLHF TGTGCCACCAGCAGAGAGGGACAGGGAGGTTCACCCCTCCACTTT
TRBJ1-1 TRBV19 - - CASSNRVTTEAFF TGTGCCAGTAGTAACAGGGTTACCACTGAAGCTTTCTTT
TRBJ2-7 TRBV3-1/TRBV3-2 once - CASSQPQGGQAWEQYF TGTGCCAGCAGCCAACCGCAGGGAGGACAAGCTTGGGAGCAGTACTTC
TRBJ2-2 TRBV4-2 - - CASSTSGGGGELFF TGTGCCAGCAGCACTTCTGGGGGCGGCGGGGAGCTGTTTTTT
TRBJ2-7 TRBV19 once - CASSITNGTINYEQYF TGTGCCAGTAGTATAACCAACGGTACTATTAATTACGAGCAGTACTTC
TRBJ1-5 TRBV7-3 - - CASSPGSGDNQPQHF TGTGCCAGCAGCCCGGGGTCAGGGGACAATCAGCCCCAGCATTTT
TRBJ1-4 TRBV28 - - CAGSLFGETTNEKLFF TGTGCCGGCAGTTTATTCGGTGAGACAACTAATGAAAAACTGTTTTTT
TRBJ2-2 TRBV28 few - CASRRGAGGLFF TGTGCCAGCAGGCGCGGGGCAGGGGGGCTGTTTTTT
TRBJ2-3 TRBV25-1 once TRBD2 CASTAGGALDTQYF TGTGCCAGCACCGCGGGGGGGGCCCTAGATACGCAGTATTTT
TRBJ2-1 TRBV28 - - CASSLTRPPSSYNEQFF TGTGCCAGCAGCCTGACACGACCCCCGAGCTCCTACAATGAGCAGTTCTTC
TRBJ1-2 TRBV6-5 once - CASSWADGYTF TGTGCCAGCAGTTGGGCAGATGGCTACACCTTC
TRBJ2-1 TRBV15 - - CATSRGGGSYNEQFF TGTGCCACCAGCAGAGGAGGCGGATCCTACAATGAGCAGTTCTTC
TRBJ2-3 TRBV12-3/TRBV12-4 - - CASSRTQDTQYF TGTGCCAGCAGTCGAACCCAGGATACGCAGTATTTT
TRBJ2-7 TRBV7-8 - TRBD1 CASSLGQGLGEQYF TGTGCCAGCAGCTTGGGACAGGGTTTAGGCGAGCAGTACTTC
TRBJ2-2 TRBV29-1 - TRBD1 CSVALPRTGRNTGELFF TGCAGCGTTGCCTTGCCCAGGACAGGGAGGAACACCGGGGAGCTGTTTTTT
TRBJ1-2 TRBV15 - - CATSPRAGLDYGYTF TGTGCCACCAGCCCCCGGGCCGGACTAGACTATGGCTACACCTTC
TRBJ1-3 TRBV28 - TRBD1 CASSRDSNSGNTIYF TGTGCCAGCAGTCGGGACAGCAACTCTGGAAACACCATATATTTT